Sequencing of this T cell receptor (beta chain) was carried out in a study of T cells in Graves' hyperthyroidism and ophthalmopathy. This clonotype was seen ten or more times. Amplification of TCR beta CDR3 regions used RNA as the template. The HTBI primer set was used in a first-round RT-PCR of the TCR CDR3. TCRdb reprocessed the multiplex PCR reads with MiXCR, giving one entry per CDR3 protein. The table shows roughly 580,000 distinct CDR3 sequences, with just over 45% occurring only once. The CDR3 sequence is 11 residues long. From germline, CDR1 is LNHNV and CDR2 YYDKDF (reference sequence). Trimming shortened V by 4 bases and J by 7 bases, and 4 bases separated the two germline ends.

This rearrangement joins TRBV15 to TRBJ1-4; D not certain. The clonotype comes from a woman aged 18-29 years with Graves' hyperthyroidism. Input material: peripheral blood or thyroid tissue (not recorded which). The CDR3 loop is CATSNVEKLFF. CDR3 DNA: TGTGCCACCAGCAATGTTGAAAAACTGTTTTTT.